These 7 T cell receptor beta chains came from one sample sequenced in a study of identical twins. MiXCR was run by TCRdb on the 5' RACE reads, yielding one entry per CDR3 protein. Of hundreds of thousands of distinct CDR3 sequences listed, roughly 18% are singletons. The data were also submitted as part of a second study, on T cells expressing NK-cell markers.

The source material was PBMCs. Every receptor here comes from a young woman in good health.

This clonotype was seen ten or more times. The J gene is TRBJ2-4, the V gene TRBV12-3 or TRBV12-4; D is uncertain. This CDR3 region has 13 residues. Deletions cut 3 bases from V and 4 bases from J, with 7 bases between. CDR3 nucleotide sequence: TGTGCCAGCAGTTTCGGCAGGAAAAACATTCAGTACTTC. Its translation is CASSFGRKNIQYF.

The sample holds a few counts of this clonotype. The chain combines TRBV5-1 with TRBJ2-7; D might be TRBD1 (6 bases). Germline V gives CDR1 SGHRS, CDR2 YFSETQ. The CDR3 extends over 12 amino acids. V dropped 1 base and J dropped 12 bases, with 14 bases sitting between them. The CDR3 reads CASSLSTGRMYF. CDR3 coding DNA: TGCGCCAGCAGCTTGTCGACAGGCCGGATGTACTTC.

This clonotype was seen a handful of times. This rearrangement joins TRBV2 to TRBJ2-1, with 10 bases matching TRBD2. V shed 1 base, J shed 4 bases, and the junction held 4 bases outside the gene matches. The germline V gene encodes CDR1 SNHLY and CDR2 FYNNEI. The CDR3 spans 16 residues. CDR3 coding DNA: TGTGCCAGCAGTGAAGTGGGACTAGCGAGATACAATGAGCAGTTCTTC. Translating it yields CASSEVGLARYNEQFF.

A few counts support this clonotype. The chain uses TRBV3-1 and TRBJ2-1; 12 bases agree with TRBD1. This CDR3 comprises 16 residues. Germline-derived CDR1 and CDR2 are LGHDT and YNNKEL (reference sequence). After removal of 2 bases from V and 8 bases from J, the junction contained 7 bases not matched to a gene. The DNA for the CDR3 is TGTGCCAGCAGCCAAATCGCGGGACAGGGGGCTGATGAGCAGTTCTTC. This gives the protein CASSQIAGQGADEQFF.

V is TRBV4-3 and J is TRBJ2-2; perhaps D is TRBD1 or TRBD2 (5 bases each). V was clipped by 0 bases and J by 2 bases, with 10 bases between them. This CDR3 has 16 residues. Germline CDR1 LGHNA, CDR2 YSLEER. The CDR3 coding sequence is TGCGCCAGCAGCCAAGAACCGGGACCAAACACCGGGGAGCTGTTTTTT. Protein product: CASSQEPGPNTGELFF.

This clonotype was counted many times. The chain has TRBV5-1 and TRBJ2-1; 9 nucleotides agree with TRBD1. This CDR3 is 16 amino acids long. Germline values: CDR1 SGHRS, CDR2 YFSETQ. J lost 6 bases, V lost 0 bases, and 7 bases had no gene match. The CDR3 loop is CASSLVRQGVINEQFF. CDR3 nucleotides: TGCGCCAGCAGCTTGGTGCGACAGGGGGTGATCAATGAGCAGTTCTTC.

V is TRBV5-1 and J is TRBJ1-2; possibly TRBD1 for D (5 bases). The CDR3 sequence is 12 residues long. Trimming took 4 bases from V and 14 from J, leaving 18 bases between them. The germline V gene encodes CDR1 SGHRS and CDR2 YFSETQ. DNA for the CDR3: TGCGCCAGCAGCCCCGGGACCGCGGCGGGAACCTTC. It is translated as CASSPGTAAGTF.